This is a list of T cell receptor beta chains from one sample in a study of blood T cell repertoires in COVID-19. Some clones are missing from TCRdb's copy, which holds only in-frame ones; the method was immunoSEQ multiplex PCR. The table shows tens of thousands of clones, with 65% to 90% occurring only once. The sample consisted of peripheral blood. All receptors come from a man aged 70-80 years with active or convalescent COVID-19. CDR3s include the opening cysteine and the closing phenylalanine or tryptophan.

TRBV6-2/TRBV6-3 | 13 | CASSLGQSYEQYF
TRBV7-2 | 16 | CASSLGVRDTNTEAFF
TRBV10-3 | 14 | CAISPVTRRSPLHF
TRBV9 | 13 | CASSVLENTEAFF
TRBV9 | 16 | CASSVSQGLSGNTIYF
TRBV5-4 | 15 | CASSLETGSTDTQYF
TRBV19 | 16 | CASSPRTSGRGNEQFF
TRBV7-9 | 13 | CASSLPVNTEAFF
TRBV27 | 15 | CASRPSGQGLYGYTF
TRBV7-2 | 14 | CASSAGQGLDGYTF
TRBV5-6 | 15 | CASSLGNRGTYEQYF
TRBV19 | 15 | CASSGDRYSNQPQHF
TRBV7-8 | 18 | CASSLGGLAGGGWYEQYF
TRBV19 | 17 | CASSMRGAGGPTDTQYF
TRBV7-9 | 16 | CASSPPGTGLNSPLHF
TRBV20-1 | 15 | CSASGRQLLNSPLHF
TRBV6-2/TRBV6-3 | 14 | CASSYSGTYTEAFF
TRBV19 | 15 | CASNTQGIPGNTIYF
TRBV15 | 14 | CATSRVPPYNEQFF
TRBV19 | 17 | CASSIGRGGQGNQPQHF
TRBV10-3 | 15 | CAISESDRGNEKLFF
TRBV27 | 13 | CASSWAPRGEQFF
TRBV6-1 | 14 | CASSDTLTGYEQYF
TRBV7-8 | 14 | CASRAGGPSNEQFF
TRBV28 | 17 | CASSPPRRGPSYNEQFF
TRBV30 | 15 | CAWSEKSRGAGELFF
TRBV19 | 14 | CASSENRGLGEAFF
TRBV5-4 | 17 | CASSAGTSGSSAGELFF
TRBV6-1 | 16 | CASSAASGGAPYEQYF
TRBV28 | 14 | CASSHTTLPGELFF
TRBV28 | 15 | CASRRGGGDNQPQHF
TRBV6-5 | 14 | CASGGEGGLTEAFF
TRBV7-2 | 15 | CASSLYGGTNSPLHF
TRBV3-1/TRBV3-2 | 14 | CASSLDRGLYGYTF
TRBV28 | 17 | CASSPNLRGLVDNEQFF